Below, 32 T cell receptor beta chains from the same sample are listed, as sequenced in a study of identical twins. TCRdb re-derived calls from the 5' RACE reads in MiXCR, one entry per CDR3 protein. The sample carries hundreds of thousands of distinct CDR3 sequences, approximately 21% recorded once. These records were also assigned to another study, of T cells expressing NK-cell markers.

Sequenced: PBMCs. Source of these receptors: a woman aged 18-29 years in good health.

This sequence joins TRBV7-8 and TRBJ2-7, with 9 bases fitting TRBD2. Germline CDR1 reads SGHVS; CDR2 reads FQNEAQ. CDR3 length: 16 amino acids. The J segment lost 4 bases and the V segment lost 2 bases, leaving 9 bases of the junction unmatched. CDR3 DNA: TGTGCCAGCAGCTTATTCGCTTATAGCGGGGGTTACGAGCAGTACTTC. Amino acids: CASSLFAYSGGYEQYF.

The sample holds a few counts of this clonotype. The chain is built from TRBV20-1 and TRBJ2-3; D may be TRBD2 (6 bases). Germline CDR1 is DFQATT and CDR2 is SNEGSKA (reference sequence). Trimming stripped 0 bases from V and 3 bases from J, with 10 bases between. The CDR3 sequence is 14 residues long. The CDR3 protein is CSARDDGGTDTQYF. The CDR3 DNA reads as TGCAGTGCTAGAGATGACGGAGGGACAGATACGCAGTATTTT.

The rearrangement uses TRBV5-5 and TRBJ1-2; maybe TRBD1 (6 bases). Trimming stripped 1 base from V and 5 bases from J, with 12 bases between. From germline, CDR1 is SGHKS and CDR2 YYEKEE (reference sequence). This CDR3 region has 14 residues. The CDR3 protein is CASSLTQGMYGYTF. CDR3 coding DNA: TGTGCCAGCAGCTTGACCCAGGGGATGTATGGCTACACCTTC.

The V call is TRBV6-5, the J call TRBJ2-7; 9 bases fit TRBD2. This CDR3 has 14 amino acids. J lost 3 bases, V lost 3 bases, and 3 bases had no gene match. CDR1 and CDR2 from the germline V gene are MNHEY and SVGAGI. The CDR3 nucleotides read TGTGCCAGCAGTTATAGCGGGAGACTCTACGAGCAGTACTTC. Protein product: CASSYSGRLYEQYF.

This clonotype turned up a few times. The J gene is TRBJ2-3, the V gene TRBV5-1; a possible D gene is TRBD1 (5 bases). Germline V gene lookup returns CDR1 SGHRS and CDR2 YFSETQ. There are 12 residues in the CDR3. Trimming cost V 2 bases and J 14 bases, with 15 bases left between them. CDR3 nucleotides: TGCGCCAGCAGCTTTCAGGGCCAGGTATGGTATTTT. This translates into CASSFQGQVWYF.

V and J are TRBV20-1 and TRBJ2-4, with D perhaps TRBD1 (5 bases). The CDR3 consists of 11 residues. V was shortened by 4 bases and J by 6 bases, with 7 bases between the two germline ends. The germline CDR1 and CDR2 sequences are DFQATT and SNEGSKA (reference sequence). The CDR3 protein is CSAKQGNIQYF. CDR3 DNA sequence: TGCAGTGCTAAGCAGGGAAACATTCAGTACTTC.

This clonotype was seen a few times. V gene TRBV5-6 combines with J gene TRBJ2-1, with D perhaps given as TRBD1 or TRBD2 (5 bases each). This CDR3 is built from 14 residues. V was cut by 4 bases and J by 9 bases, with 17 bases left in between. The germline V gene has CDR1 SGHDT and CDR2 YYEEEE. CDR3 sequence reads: CASSRSLRGVEQFF. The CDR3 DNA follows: TGTGCCAGCAGCCGCAGCTTGAGGGGCGTTGAGCAGTTCTTC.

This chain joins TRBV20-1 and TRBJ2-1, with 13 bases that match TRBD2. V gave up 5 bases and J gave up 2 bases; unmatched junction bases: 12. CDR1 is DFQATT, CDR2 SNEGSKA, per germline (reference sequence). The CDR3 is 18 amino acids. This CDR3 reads CSAATGTSGTLTYNEQFF. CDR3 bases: TGCAGTGCTGCAACCGGGACTAGCGGGACCCTAACCTACAATGAGCAGTTCTTC.

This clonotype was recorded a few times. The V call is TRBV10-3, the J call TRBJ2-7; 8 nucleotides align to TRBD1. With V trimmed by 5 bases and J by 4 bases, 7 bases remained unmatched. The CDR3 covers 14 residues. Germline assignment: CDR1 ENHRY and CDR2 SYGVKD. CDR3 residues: CAISFGTGNYEQYF. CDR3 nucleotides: TGTGCCATCAGTTTCGGGACAGGAAATTACGAGCAGTACTTC.

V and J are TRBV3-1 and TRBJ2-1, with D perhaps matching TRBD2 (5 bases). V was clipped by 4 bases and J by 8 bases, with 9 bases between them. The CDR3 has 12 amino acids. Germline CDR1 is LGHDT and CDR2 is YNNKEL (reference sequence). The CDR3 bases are TGTGCCAGCAGCCTACTAGGTCATGAGCAGTTCTTC. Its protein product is CASSLLGHEQFF.

CDR3 in amino acids: CASRDRGDSYNEQFF. CDR3 nucleotide sequence: TGTGCCAGCAGGGACAGGGGCGACTCCTACAATGAGCAGTTCTTC. This chain links TRBV6-1 with TRBJ2-1; 9 bases fit TRBD1. J was trimmed by 0 bases and V by 6 bases; bases with no gene match: 3. From germline, CDR1 is MNHNS and CDR2 SASEGT. The CDR3 consists of 15 residues.

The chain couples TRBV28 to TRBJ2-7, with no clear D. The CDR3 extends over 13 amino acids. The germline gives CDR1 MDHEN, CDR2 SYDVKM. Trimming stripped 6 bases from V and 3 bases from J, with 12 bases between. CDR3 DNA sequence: TGTGCCAGCAGGTTGGGATATTTCTACGAGCAGTACTTC. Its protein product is CASRLGYFYEQYF. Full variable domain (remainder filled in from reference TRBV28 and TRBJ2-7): DVKVTQSSRYLVKRTGEKVFLECVQDMDHENMFWYRQDPGLGLRLIYFSYDVKMKEKGDIPEGYSVSREKKERFSLILESASTNQTSMYLCASRLGYFYEQYFGPGTRLTVT.

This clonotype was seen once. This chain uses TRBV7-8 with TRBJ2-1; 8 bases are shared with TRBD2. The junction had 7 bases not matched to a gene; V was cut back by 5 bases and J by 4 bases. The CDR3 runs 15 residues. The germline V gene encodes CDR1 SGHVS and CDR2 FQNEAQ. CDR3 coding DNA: TGTGCCAGCAGCGGGTTCGGGGGGGCTTACAATGAGCAGTTCTTC. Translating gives CASSGFGGAYNEQFF.

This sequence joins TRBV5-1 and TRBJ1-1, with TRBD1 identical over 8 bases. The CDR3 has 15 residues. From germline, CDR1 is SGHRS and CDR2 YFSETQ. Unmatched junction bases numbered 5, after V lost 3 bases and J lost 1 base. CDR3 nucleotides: TGCGCCAGCAGCTCTCTAGGGACAGGGAACACTGAAGCTTTCTTT. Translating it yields CASSSLGTGNTEAFF.

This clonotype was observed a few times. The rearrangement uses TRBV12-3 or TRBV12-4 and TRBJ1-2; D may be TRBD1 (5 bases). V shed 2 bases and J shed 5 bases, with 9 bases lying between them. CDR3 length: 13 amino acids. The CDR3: CASSLRGEYGYTF. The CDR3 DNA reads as TGTGCCAGCAGTTTAAGAGGGGAATATGGCTACACCTTC.

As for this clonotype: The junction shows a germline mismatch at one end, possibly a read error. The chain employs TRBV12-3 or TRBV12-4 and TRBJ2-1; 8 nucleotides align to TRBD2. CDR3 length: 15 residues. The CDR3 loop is CASSTSGRGYNEQFF. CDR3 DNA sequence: TGTGCCAGCAGCACCAGCGGGAGAGGATACAATGAGCAGTTCTTT.

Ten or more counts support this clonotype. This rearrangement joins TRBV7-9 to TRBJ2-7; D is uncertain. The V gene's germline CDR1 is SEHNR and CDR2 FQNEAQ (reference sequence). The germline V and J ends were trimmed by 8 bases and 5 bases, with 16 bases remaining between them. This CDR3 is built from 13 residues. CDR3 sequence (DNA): TGTGCCAGCGGACGTGGAAGGCCCCACGAGCAGTACTTC. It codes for CASGRGRPHEQYF.

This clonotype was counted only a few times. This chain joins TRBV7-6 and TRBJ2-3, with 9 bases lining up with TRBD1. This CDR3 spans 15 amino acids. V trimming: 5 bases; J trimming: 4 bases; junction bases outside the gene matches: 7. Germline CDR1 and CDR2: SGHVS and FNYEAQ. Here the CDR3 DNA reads TGTGCCAGCAGCACGACAGGGGGAGGCGCAGATACGCAGTATTTT. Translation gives CASSTTGGGADTQYF. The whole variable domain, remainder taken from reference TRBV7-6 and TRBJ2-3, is GAGVSQSPRYKVTKRGQDVALRCDPISGHVSLYWYRQALGQGPEFLTYFNYEAQQDKSGLPNDRFSAERPEGSISTLTIQRTEQRDSAMYRCASSTTGGGADTQYFGPGTRLTVL.

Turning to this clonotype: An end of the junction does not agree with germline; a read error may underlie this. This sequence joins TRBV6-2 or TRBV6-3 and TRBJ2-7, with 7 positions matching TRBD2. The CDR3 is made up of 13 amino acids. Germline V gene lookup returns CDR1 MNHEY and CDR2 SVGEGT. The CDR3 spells CASGRERSYDQYF. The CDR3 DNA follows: TGTGCCAGCGGGCGGGAGAGGTCCTACGATCAGTACTTC.

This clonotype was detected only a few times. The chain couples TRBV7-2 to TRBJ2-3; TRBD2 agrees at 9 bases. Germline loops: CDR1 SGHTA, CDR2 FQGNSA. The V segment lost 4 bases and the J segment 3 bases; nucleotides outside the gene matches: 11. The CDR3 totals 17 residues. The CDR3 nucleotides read TGTGCCAGCAGCTCCTCCTCGAGCGGGGGGAGAACAGATACGCAGTATTTT. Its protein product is CASSSSSSGGRTDTQYF. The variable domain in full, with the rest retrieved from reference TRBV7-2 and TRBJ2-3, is GAGVSQSPSNKVTEKGKDVELRCDPISGHTALYWYRQSLGQGLEFLIYFQGNSAPDKSGLPSDRFSAERTGGSVSTLTIQRTQQEDSAVYLCASSSSSSGGRTDTQYFGPGTRLTVL.

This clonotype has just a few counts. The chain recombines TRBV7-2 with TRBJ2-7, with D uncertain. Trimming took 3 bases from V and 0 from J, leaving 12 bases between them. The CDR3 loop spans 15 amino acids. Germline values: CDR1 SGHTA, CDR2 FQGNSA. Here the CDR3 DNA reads TGTGCCAGCAGCTTCAGCAGGACCCTCTCCTACGAGCAGTACTTC. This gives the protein CASSFSRTLSYEQYF.

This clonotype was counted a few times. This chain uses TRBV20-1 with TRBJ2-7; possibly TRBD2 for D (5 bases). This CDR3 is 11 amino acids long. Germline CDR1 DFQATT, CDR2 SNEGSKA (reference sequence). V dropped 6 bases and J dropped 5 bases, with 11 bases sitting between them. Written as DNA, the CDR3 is TGCAGTGCACGGAGGACTGACGAGCAGTACTTC. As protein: CSARRTDEQYF.

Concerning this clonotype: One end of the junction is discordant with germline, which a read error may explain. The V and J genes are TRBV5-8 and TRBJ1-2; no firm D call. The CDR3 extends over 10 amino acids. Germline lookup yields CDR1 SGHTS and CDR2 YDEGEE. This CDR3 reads CASSYRPPAF. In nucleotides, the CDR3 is TGTGCCAGCAGCTATCGACCCCCTGCCTTC.

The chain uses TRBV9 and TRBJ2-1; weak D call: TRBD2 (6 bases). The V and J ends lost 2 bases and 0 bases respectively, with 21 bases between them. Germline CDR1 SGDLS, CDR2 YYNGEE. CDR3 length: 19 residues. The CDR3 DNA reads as TGTGCCAGCAGCGTCGGTTTGTGGAGGGAACTTCGCTCCTACAATGAGCAGTTCTTC. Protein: CASSVGLWRELRSYNEQFF.

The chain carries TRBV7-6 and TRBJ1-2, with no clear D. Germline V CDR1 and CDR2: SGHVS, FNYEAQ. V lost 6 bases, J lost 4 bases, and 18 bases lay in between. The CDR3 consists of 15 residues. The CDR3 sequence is CASSLMGGPPYGYTF. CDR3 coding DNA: TGTGCCAGCAGTCTCATGGGAGGGCCGCCCTATGGCTACACCTTC.

Written as DNA, the CDR3 is TGTGCCAGCAGCGCCTTACAGGGGAGCGGAGCTTTCTTT. Translation: CASSALQGSGAFF. V is TRBV9 and J is TRBJ1-1; 7 nucleotides match TRBD1. The V and J ends lost 3 bases and 10 bases, in that order; junction bases with no gene match: 9. Germline V gene lookup returns CDR1 SGDLS and CDR2 YYNGEE. The CDR3 covers 13 residues.

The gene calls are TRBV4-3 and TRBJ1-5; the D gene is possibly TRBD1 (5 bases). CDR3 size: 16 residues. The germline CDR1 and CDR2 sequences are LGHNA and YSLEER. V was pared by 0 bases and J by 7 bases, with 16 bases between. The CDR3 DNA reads TGCGCCAGCAGCCAAGAGGCAGGGCGGGGTATCCAGCCCCAGCATTTT. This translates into CASSQEAGRGIQPQHF.

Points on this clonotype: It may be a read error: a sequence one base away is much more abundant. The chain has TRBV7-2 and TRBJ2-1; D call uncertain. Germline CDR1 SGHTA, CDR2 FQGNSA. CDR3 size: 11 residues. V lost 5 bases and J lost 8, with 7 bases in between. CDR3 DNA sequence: TGTGCCAGCAGCCGTTGGGATGAGCAGTTCTTC. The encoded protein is CASSRWDEQFF.

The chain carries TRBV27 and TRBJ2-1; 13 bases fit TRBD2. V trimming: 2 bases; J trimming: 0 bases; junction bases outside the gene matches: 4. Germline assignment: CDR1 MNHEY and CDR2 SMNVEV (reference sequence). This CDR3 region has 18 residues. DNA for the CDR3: TGTGCCAGCAGTTTAGTACTAGCGGGAGGGAGCTCCTACAATGAGCAGTTCTTC. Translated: CASSLVLAGGSSYNEQFF.

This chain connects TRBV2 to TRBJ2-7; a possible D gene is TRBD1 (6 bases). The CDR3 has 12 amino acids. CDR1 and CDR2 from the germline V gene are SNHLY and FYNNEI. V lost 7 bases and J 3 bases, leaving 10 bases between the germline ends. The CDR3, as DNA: TGTGCCAGCAAGGACAGCGTCTACGAGCAGTACTTC. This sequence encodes CASKDSVYEQYF.

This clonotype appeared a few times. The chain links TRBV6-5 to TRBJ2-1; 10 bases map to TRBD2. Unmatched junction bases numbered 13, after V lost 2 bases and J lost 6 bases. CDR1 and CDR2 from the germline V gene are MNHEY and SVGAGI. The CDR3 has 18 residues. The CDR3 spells CASSYAIGLAERPNEQFF. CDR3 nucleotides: TGTGCCAGCAGTTACGCGATTGGACTAGCGGAACGCCCCAATGAGCAGTTCTTC.

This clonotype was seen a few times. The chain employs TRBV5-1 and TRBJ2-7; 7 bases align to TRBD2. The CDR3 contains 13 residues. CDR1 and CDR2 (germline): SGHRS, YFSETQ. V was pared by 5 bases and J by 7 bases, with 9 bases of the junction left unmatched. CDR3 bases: TGCGCCAGCAGAACGGGGGGAGGAGAAGAGCAGTACTTC. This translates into CASRTGGGEEQYF.